These 10 T cell receptor beta chains share one sample of origin, sequenced in a study of cytomegalovirus exposure and HLA in healthy donors (dated by TCRdb to about 2017). Library preparation was by the immunoSEQ multiplex PCR assay. A mixture of 60 forward primers for TCR Vbeta segments and 13 reverse primers for TCR Jbeta segments was used in the multiplex PCR. TCRdb's version of the immuneACCESS table is confined to in-frame rearrangements and falls short of the full clone set. An unresolved V gene accounts for under half of the shortfall where checked; the remainder is of unknown origin. The sample table lists just under 65,000 clones, 80% of them with a count of one. Roughly 4% of the sample is in the top ten clones. The sample taken for sequencing was PBMCs. These receptors all stem from a woman aged 25 to 39 in good health and CMV-seronegative.

The chain recombines TRBV5-1 with TRBJ2-7, with 7 positions matching TRBD2. The ends lost 0 bases at V and 4 bases at J; junction bases unmatched: 10. Germline V gives CDR1 SGHRS, CDR2 YFSETQ. CDR3 length: 16 residues. The CDR3 DNA reads TGCGCCAGCAGCTTGGAGCGGGGTAGCGTGGCTTACGAGCAGTACTTC. The encoded protein is CASSLERGSVAYEQYF.

This chain links TRBV4-1 with TRBJ1-1, with 7 bases lining up with TRBD1. V dropped 0 bases and J dropped 3; count of bases not matched to a gene: 7. Germline V gene lookup returns CDR1 MGHRA and CDR2 YSYEKL. There are 16 residues in the CDR3. The CDR3 spells CASSQEHRGQYTEAFF. The CDR3 nucleotides read TGCGCCAGCAGCCAAGAACACAGGGGTCAGTACACTGAAGCTTTCTTT.

The genes are TRBV7-9 and TRBJ2-2, with TRBD1 matching over 7 bases. Germline CDR1 and CDR2: SEHNR and FQNEAQ (reference sequence). V was pared by 5 bases and J by 6 bases, with 6 bases of the junction left unmatched. The CDR3 runs 14 residues. The CDR3 nucleotides are TGTGCCAGCAGCCATACAGGGGAACCCGGGGAGCTGTTTTTT. Translated: CASSHTGEPGELFF.

The chain couples TRBV7-2 to TRBJ1-5, with 7 bases fitting TRBD1. This CDR3 has 15 amino acids. CDR1 and CDR2 from the germline V gene are SGHTA and FQGNSA. Trimming removed 2 bases from V and 9 bases from J; junction bases left unmatched: 10. CDR3 in DNA: TGTGCCAGCAGCTTACCAGGGACAGCAAGTGGGCCCCAGCATTTT. This translates into CASSLPGTASGPQHF.

The sample holds one count of this clone. The J gene is TRBJ1-1, the V gene TRBV10-1; D remains unclear. The CDR3 spans 13 residues. Germline CDR1 WNHNN, CDR2 SYGVQD (reference sequence). V shed 7 bases and J shed 2 bases, with 11 bases lying between them. The DNA of the CDR3 is TGCGCCAGCAAGTTCGGGGTTAACACTGAAGCTTTCTTT. Its protein product is CASKFGVNTEAFF.

The V and J genes are TRBV19 and TRBJ1-3; no reliable D call. CDR1 is LNHDA and CDR2 is SQIVND in the germline V gene (reference sequence). This CDR3 is built from 12 residues. V dropped 7 bases and J dropped 0 bases, with 4 bases sitting between them. CDR3: CASTSSGNTIYF. CDR3 DNA: TGTGCCAGTACCAGCTCTGGAAACACCATATATTTT. Full variable domain (remainder filled in from reference TRBV19 and TRBJ1-3): DGGITQSPKYLFRKEGQNVTLSCEQNLNHDAMYWYRQDPGQGLRLIYYSQIVNDFQKGDIAEGYSVSREKKESFPLTVTSAQKNPTAFYLCASTSSGNTIYFGEGSWLTVV.

The chain uses TRBV2 and TRBJ2-2; TRBD2 might be the D (6 bases). This CDR3 is 15 amino acids long. V lost 4 bases and J lost 3, with 12 bases in between. Looked up from germline, CDR1 is SNHLY and CDR2 is FYNNEI. CDR3 loop: CASSAGEMDTGELFF. Here the CDR3 DNA reads TGTGCCAGCAGTGCGGGGGAGATGGACACCGGGGAGCTGTTTTTT.

This clone was detected a few times. The chain carries TRBV5-1 and TRBJ1-6; 9 nucleotides agree with TRBD1. CDR1 is SGHRS, CDR2 YFSETQ, per germline. This CDR3 region has 15 residues. The J segment lost 5 bases and the V segment lost 4 bases, leaving 4 bases of the junction unmatched. The chain's CDR3 is CASSRGQGNNSPLHF. CDR3 DNA sequence: TGCGCCAGCAGCAGGGGACAGGGAAATAATTCACCCCTCCACTTT.

The V call is TRBV5-1, the J call TRBJ2-7; possibly TRBD1 for D (6 bases). V shed 4 bases and J shed 3 bases, with 14 bases lying between them. Germline assignment: CDR1 SGHRS and CDR2 YFSETQ. The CDR3 loop spans 14 amino acids. Here the CDR3 DNA reads TGCGCCAGCAGCAAGGGACAAGCACACTACGAGCAGTACTTC. Amino acid sequence: CASSKGQAHYEQYF.

This clone was recorded once. CDR3 sequence: CASSSAGAVAQDSPLHF. Written as DNA, the CDR3 is TGTGCCAGCAGTTCTGCAGGGGCCGTAGCCCAGGATTCACCCCTCCACTTT. The gene calls are TRBV28 and TRBJ1-6; tentative D call: TRBD1 (6 bases). Germline CDR1 MDHEN, CDR2 SYDVKM. There are 17 residues in the CDR3. V gave up 4 bases and J gave up 8 bases, with 21 bases separating them.